This TCR beta chain was sequenced for a study of CD8 T cells in ankylosing spondylitis. Findings of the study overall: In ankylosing spondylitis blood, a motif of roughly 8 highly homologous TCR beta variants appeared characteristic. Clones tied to disease were said to be significantly enriched in matched ankylosing spondylitis synovial fluid.

This clonotype came up a few times. Its target is unknown. By quantitative 5'-RACE with molecular barcodes, the TCR beta libraries were made. TCRdb reprocessed the 5' RACE reads via MiXCR and lists one record per CDR3 protein. This table has some 800,000 distinct CDR3 sequences, 10% to 15% appearing once. This CDR3 is 17 amino acids long. Losses at the gene ends were 0 bases for V and 4 bases for J; bases not matched to a gene: 7. The germline gives CDR1 LGHNA, CDR2 YSLEER. The chain is built from TRBV4-3 and TRBJ2-3; the match to TRBD2 covers 10 bases. This receptor was identified in a male donor with ankylosing spondylitis. The source material was blood, either unsorted or a sorted T cell fraction (not recorded which). The DNA for the CDR3 is TGCGCCAGCAGCCAAGAGAGAGCGGGAGGGCCGGCAGATACGCAGTATTTT. Translated: CASSQERAGGPADTQYF.